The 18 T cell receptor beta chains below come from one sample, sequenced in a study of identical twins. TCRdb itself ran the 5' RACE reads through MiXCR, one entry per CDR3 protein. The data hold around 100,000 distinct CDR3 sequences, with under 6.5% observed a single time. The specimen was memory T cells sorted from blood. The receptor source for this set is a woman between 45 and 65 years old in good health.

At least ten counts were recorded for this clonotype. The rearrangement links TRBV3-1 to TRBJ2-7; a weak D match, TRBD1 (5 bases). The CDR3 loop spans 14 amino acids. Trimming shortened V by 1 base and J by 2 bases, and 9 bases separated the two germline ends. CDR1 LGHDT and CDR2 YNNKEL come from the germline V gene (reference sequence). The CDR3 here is CASSQVTGTYEQYF. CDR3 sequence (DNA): TGTGCCAGCAGCCAAGTCACAGGAACCTACGAGCAGTACTTC.

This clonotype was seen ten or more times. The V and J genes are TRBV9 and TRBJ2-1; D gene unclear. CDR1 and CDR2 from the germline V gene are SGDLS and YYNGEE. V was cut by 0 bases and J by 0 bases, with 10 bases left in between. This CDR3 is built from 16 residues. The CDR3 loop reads CASSVDRLSSYNEQFF. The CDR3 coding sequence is TGTGCCAGCAGCGTAGATAGGCTCAGCTCCTACAATGAGCAGTTCTTC. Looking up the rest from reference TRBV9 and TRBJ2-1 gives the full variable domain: DSGVTQTPKHLITATGQRVTLRCSPRSGDLSVYWYQQSLDQGLQFLIQYYNGEERAKGNILERFSAQQFPDLHSELNLSSLELGDSALYFCASSVDRLSSYNEQFFGPGTRLTVL.

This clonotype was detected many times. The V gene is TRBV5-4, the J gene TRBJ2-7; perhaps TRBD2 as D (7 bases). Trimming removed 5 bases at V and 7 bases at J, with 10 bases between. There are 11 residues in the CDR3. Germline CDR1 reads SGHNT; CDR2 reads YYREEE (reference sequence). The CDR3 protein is CASRGRGEQYF. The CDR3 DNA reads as TGTGCCAGCAGAGGGAGGGGGGAGCAGTACTTC. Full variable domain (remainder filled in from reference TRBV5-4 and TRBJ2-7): ETGVTQSPTHLIKTRGQQVTLRCSSQSGHNTVSWYQQALGQGPQFIFQYYREEENGRGNFPPRFSGLQFPNYSSELNVNALELDDSALYLCASRGRGEQYFGPGTRLTVT.

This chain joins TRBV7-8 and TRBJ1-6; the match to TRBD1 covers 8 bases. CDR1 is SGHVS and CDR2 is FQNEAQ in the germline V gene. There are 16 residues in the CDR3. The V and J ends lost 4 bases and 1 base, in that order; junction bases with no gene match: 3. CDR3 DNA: TGTGCCAGCAGCTCGGACAGGGTGTCCTATAATTCACCCCTCCACTTT. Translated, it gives CASSSDRVSYNSPLHF.

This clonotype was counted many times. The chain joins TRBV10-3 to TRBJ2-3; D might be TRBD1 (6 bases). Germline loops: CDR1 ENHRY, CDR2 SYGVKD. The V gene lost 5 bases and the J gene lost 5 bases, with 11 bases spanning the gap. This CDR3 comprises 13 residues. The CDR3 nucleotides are TGTGCCATCAGTTCCGCAGGGGAAGATACGCAGTATTTT. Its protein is CAISSAGEDTQYF.

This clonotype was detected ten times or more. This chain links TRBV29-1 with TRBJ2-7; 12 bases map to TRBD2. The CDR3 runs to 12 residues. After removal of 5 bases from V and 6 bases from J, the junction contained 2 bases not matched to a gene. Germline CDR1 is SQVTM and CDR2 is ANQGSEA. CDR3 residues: CSVMTSGSEQYV. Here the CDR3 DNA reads TGCAGCGTTATGACTAGCGGGAGCGAGCAGTACGTC.

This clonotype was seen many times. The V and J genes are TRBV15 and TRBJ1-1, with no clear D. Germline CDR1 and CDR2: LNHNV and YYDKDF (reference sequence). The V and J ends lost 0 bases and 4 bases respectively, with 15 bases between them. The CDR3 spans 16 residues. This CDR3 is CATSREPVLVGTEAFF. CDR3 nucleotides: TGTGCCACCAGCAGAGAACCGGTCTTAGTGGGCACTGAAGCTTTCTTT.

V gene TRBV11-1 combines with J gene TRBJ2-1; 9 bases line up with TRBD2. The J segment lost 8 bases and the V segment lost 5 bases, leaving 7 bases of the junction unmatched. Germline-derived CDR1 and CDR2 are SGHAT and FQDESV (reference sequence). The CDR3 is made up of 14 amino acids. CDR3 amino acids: CASSRGRAGDEQFF. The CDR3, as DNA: TGTGCCAGCAGCCGCGGGAGGGCCGGGGATGAGCAGTTCTTC. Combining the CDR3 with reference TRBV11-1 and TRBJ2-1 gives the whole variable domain EAEVAQSPRYKITEKSQAVAFWCDPISGHATLYWYRQILGQGPELLVQFQDESVVDDSQLPKDRFSAERLKGVDSTLKIQPAELGDSAMYLCASSRGRAGDEQFFGPGTRLTVL.

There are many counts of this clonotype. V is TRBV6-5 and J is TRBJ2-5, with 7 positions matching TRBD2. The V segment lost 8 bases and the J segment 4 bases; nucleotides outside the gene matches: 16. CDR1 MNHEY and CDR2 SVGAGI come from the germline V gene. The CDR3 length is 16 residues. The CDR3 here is CASDPWTRIRAETQYF. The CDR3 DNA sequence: TGTGCCAGCGACCCCTGGACTAGGATACGGGCAGAGACCCAGTACTTC.

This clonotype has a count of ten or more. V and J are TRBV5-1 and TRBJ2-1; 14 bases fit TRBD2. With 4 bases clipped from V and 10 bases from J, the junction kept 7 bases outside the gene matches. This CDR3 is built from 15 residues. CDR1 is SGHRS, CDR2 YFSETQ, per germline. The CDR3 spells CASSPGLAGAEEQFF. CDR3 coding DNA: TGCGCCAGCAGCCCGGGACTAGCGGGAGCGGAGGAGCAGTTCTTC.

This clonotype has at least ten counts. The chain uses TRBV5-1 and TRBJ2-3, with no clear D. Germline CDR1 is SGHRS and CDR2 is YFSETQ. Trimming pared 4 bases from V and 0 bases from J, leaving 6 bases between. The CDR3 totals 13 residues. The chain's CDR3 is CASSAPSTDTQYF. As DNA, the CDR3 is TGCGCCAGCAGCGCGCCTAGCACAGATACGCAGTATTTT. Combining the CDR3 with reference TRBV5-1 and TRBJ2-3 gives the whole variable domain KAGVTQTPRYLIKTRGQQVTLSCSPISGHRSVSWYQQTPGQGLQFLFEYFSETQRNKGNFPGRFSGRQFSNSRSEMNVSTLELGDSALYLCASSAPSTDTQYFGPGTRLTVL.

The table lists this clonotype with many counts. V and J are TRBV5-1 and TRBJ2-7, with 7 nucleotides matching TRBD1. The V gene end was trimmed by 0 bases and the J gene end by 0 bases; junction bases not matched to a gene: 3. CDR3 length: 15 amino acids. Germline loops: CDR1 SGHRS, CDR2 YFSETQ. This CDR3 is CASSLVWDSSYEQYF. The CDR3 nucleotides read TGCGCCAGCAGCTTGGTTTGGGACAGCTCCTACGAGCAGTACTTC.

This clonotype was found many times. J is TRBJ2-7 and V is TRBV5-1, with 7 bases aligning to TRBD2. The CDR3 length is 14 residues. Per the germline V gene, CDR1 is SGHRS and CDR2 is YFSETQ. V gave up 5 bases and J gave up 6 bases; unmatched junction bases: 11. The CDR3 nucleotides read TGCGCCAGCAGTATGGCGGGAGCATTATCCGAGCAGTACTTC. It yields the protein CASSMAGALSEQYF.

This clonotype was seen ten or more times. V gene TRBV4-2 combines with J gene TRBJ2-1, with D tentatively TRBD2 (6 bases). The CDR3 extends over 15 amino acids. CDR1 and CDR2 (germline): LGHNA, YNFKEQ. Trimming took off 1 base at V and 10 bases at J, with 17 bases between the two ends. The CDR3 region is CASSQATGGGGEQFF. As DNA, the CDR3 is TGTGCCAGCAGCCAAGCAACCGGTGGGGGAGGCGAGCAGTTCTTC.

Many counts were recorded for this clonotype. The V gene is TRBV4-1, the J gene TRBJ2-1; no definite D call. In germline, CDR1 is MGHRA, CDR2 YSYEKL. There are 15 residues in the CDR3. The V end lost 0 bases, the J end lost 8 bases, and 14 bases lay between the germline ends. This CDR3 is CASSQDFFSRYEQFF. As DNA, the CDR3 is TGCGCCAGCAGCCAAGATTTTTTTAGCCGATATGAGCAGTTCTTC.

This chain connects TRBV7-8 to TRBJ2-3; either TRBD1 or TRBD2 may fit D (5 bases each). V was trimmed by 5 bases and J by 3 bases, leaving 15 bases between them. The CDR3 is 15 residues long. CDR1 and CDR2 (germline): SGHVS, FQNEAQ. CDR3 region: CASSLIGELTDTQYF. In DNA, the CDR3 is TGTGCCAGCAGCCTAATAGGGGAGTTAACAGATACGCAGTATTTT. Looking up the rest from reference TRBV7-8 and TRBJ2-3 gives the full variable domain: GAGVSQSPRYKVAKRGQDVALRCDPISGHVSLFWYQQALGQGPEFLTYFQNEAQLDKSGLPSDRFFAERPEGSVSTLKIQRTQQEDSAVYLCASSLIGELTDTQYFGPGTRLTVL.

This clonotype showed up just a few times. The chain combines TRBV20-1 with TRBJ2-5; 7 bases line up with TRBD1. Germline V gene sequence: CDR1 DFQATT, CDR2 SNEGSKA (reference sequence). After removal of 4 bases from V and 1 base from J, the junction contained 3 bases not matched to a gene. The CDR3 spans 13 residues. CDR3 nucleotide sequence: TGCAGTGCTATTGACAGGGTCCAAGAGACCCAGTACTTC. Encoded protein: CSAIDRVQETQYF.

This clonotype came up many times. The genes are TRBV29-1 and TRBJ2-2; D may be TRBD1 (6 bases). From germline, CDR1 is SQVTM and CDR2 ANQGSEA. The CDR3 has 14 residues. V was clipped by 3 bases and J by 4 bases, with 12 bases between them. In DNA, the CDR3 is TGCAGCGTTGACACCGTGGGGGCCACCGGGGAGCTGTTTTTT. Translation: CSVDTVGATGELFF.